This T cell receptor (beta chain) was profiled in a study of blood T cell repertoires in COVID-19. At the level of the study: Acute and convalescent COVID-19 samples came from the United States, Italy and Spain.

The protocol was immunoSEQ multiplex PCR, while the TCRdb copy is restricted to in-frame clones and leaves out a portion. The sample includes 400,000 to 450,000 clones, around 88% of them seen just once. Patients at the Seattle site were enrolled during active infection and followed longitudinally. This receptor was obtained from a woman aged 45 to 65 with COVID-19, enrolled during active disease. The sample comprised peripheral blood.

DNA for the CDR3: TGTGCCAGCAGCCCGGACAGTGCCAATCAGCCCCAGCATTTT. Its protein is CASSPDSANQPQHF. V and J are TRBV7-8 and TRBJ1-5, with D tentatively TRBD1 (6 bases). The CDR3 is 14 amino acids. V was cut by 5 bases and J by 3 bases, with 11 bases left in between. Germline V CDR1 and CDR2: SGHVS, FQNEAQ.